This TCR beta chain derives from a study of CD8+CD57+ T cells in acquired aplastic anemia (dated 2018 in TCRdb). Regarding the research as a whole: A mean of about 3.2 ug of DNA, ranging from roughly 0.19 to 27.4 ug, was extracted from sorted CD4+ and CD8+ cells. Healthy donor samples averaged around 9.8 million reads for CD4+ and 11 million to 13 million for CD8+ cells.

This clonotype was recorded once. Its specific antigen is unknown. No base quality values were provided; no much bigger clone lies one nucleotide off. One read yields weak evidence. TCR repertoires of sorted CD4+ and CD8+ blood T cells from severe aplastic anemia patients and healthy subjects were deep-sequenced in the study. Ficoll-Paque density gradient centrifugation was used to isolate peripheral blood mononuclear cells. Before DNA was extracted, CD4+ and CD8+ T cells were sorted using either FACS or magnetic beads. Summary of the overall study and its limitations: Nearly 30 CD8+ CDR3 sequences were found in both patients and controls but appeared to be highly expressed in patients and within the immunodominant clones of the patients. Between patients and healthy controls, no significant difference in CD8+ Simpson's diversity was found (P=0.060).

Genomic DNA served as template for TCR beta VDJ combination and CDR3 sequence profiling. An Illumina HiSeq 2000 was the platform used for TCR repertoire sequencing. The paper's data handling went like this. TRBV/TRBJ rearrangement plots, CDR3 size and DJ length profiles, and Simpson's diversity index were used to assess repertoires. The immunodominant clone was defined as the most abundant DNA sequence in deep sequencing data. CDR3 amino acid sequences were screened for sharing across subjects and compared with published repertoires and the VDJdb database. TCRdb cleaned the public reads at Q25 with fastp, built clones with MiXCR and kept in-frame beta chains. Identical CDR3 protein sequences are pooled into one entry, listed with their most common genes and DNA. In this record, the V and J calls reflect TCRdb's handling and not the investigators' own analysis. This sample holds 35,000 to 45,000 distinct CDR3 sequences; around 67% were observed only once. The top ten clones comprise around 22% of the sample.

This clonotype was sampled from a human donor in good health, serving as a control. The sequencing input was sorted CD4+, CD8+, or CD8+CD57+ T cells (not recorded which) from PBMCs.

The CDR3 reads CSVSASPGQPQHF. The nucleotides are TGCAGTGTGTCGGCCAGTCCCGGTCAGCCCCAGCATTTT. Recombination linked TRBV20-1 to TRBJ1-5; the D gene cannot be named for sure. From the germline V gene (reference sequence), CDR1 is DFQATT and CDR2 is SNEGSKA. Trimming removed 7 bases from V and 6 bases from J, leaving 16 bases between the germline ends. The CDR3 sequence holds 13 residues, the cysteine and phenylalanine included. Of the read, only the CDR3 DNA is kept; its 39 bases are in frame from base 1.